These 17 T cell receptor beta chains originate from one sample sequenced in a study of cytomegalovirus exposure and HLA in healthy donors. The primer mix had 60 Vbeta and 13 Jbeta primers. The method was immunoSEQ multiplex PCR; TCRdb's version includes in-frame clones alone and lacks a portion of them. The data show 95,000 to 130,000 clones, 8.5% to 10% seen once. The sequenced sample was PBMCs. The receptor set was obtained from a young man in good health and CMV-seronegative.

The rearrangement uses TRBV5-6 and TRBJ2-7; TRBD2 matches 8 bases. CDR3 length: 13 residues. Germline V lookup: CDR1 SGHDT, CDR2 YYEEEE. The V segment lost 4 bases and the J segment 3 bases; nucleotides outside the gene matches: 3. The CDR3 DNA is TGTGCCAGCAGCCCGACTAGCGACTACGAGCAGTACTTC. Amino acids: CASSPTSDYEQYF.

This chain joins TRBV5-1 and TRBJ1-3, with TRBD1 identical over 8 bases. Germline-derived CDR1 and CDR2 are SGHRS and YFSETQ. V shed 4 bases and J 7 bases; nucleotides not matched to a gene: 7. The CDR3 has 14 residues. DNA of the CDR3: TGCGCCAGCAGCCCCGGACAGGGAAGGAACACCATATATTTT. Protein: CASSPGQGRNTIYF.

This clone has just a few counts. J is TRBJ1-5 and V is TRBV2; D ambiguous. Between the trimmed V and J ends, which lost 5 bases and 9 bases, there was a span of 14 bases. Germline V gene lookup returns CDR1 SNHLY and CDR2 FYNNEI. The CDR3 spans 13 residues. The CDR3 reads CASSLEGGRPQHF. CDR3 nucleotide sequence: TGTGCCAGCAGTCTAGAAGGCGGGAGGCCCCAGCATTTT. Looking up the rest from reference TRBV2 and TRBJ1-5 gives the full variable domain: EPEVTQTPSHQVTQMGQEVILRCVPISNHLYFYWYRQILGQKVEFLVSFYNNEISEKSEIFDDQFSVERPDGSNFTLKIRSTKLEDSAMYFCASSLEGGRPQHFGDGTRLSIL.

The rearrangement joins TRBV4-1 to TRBJ1-6; the D is unclear. Trimming shortened V by 1 base and J by 0 bases, and 7 bases separated the two germline ends. The CDR3 contains 16 residues. From germline, CDR1 is MGHRA and CDR2 YSYEKL. CDR3 coding DNA: TGCGCCAGCAGCCAAGTGGGGAGCTCCTATAATTCACCCCTCCACTTT. Protein: CASSQVGSSYNSPLHF.

This clone was counted only a few times. V usage is TRBV12-5 and J usage is TRBJ2-2; 9 nucleotides align to TRBD1. V trimming: 3 bases; J trimming: 6 bases; junction bases outside the gene matches: 26. Per the germline V gene, CDR1 is LGHNT and CDR2 is FRNRAP. This CDR3 contains 22 residues. CDR3 residues: CASGFRAHIVGTGRRGSGELFF. The CDR3 nucleotides are TGTGCTAGTGGTTTCAGGGCTCACATTGTGGGGACAGGGAGGAGGGGGTCCGGGGAGCTGTTTTTT.

This clone was recorded a few times. The chain uses TRBV9 and TRBJ1-1, with D tentatively TRBD1 (6 bases). Germline-derived CDR1 and CDR2 are SGDLS and YYNGEE. The length of the CDR3 is 15 residues. The V gene lost 0 bases and the J gene lost 3 bases, with 12 bases spanning the gap. CDR3 sequence reads: CASSVEQGRYTEAFF. The DNA of the CDR3 is TGTGCCAGCAGCGTAGAACAGGGTAGATACACTGAAGCTTTCTTT.

In its sample, this clone was seen a few times. The chain couples TRBV9 to TRBJ2-1, with 7 bases aligning to TRBD2. Trimming took 7 bases from V and 9 from J; bases not matched to a gene: 4. Per the germline V gene, CDR1 is SGDLS and CDR2 is YYNGEE. The CDR3 sequence is 11 residues long. CDR3 bases: TGTGCCAGCGGGAGGGCCAGTGAGCAGTTCTTC. It translates to CASGRASEQFF.

Only a few counts were recorded for this clone. V gene TRBV9 combines with J gene TRBJ2-5; perhaps TRBD2 as D (6 bases). Germline V gene lookup returns CDR1 SGDLS and CDR2 YYNGEE. This CDR3 is built from 15 residues. V was trimmed by 4 bases and J by 3 bases, leaving 16 bases between them. The CDR3 spells CASSRVGGTEETQYF. CDR3 DNA sequence: TGTGCCAGCAGCCGGGTTGGGGGGACCGAAGAGACCCAGTACTTC.

The sample holds a few counts of this clone. V is TRBV4-1 and J is TRBJ2-4; D is perhaps TRBD1 (5 bases). The CDR3 runs to 15 residues. With 4 bases removed from V and 4 bases from J, the gap between germline ends came to 14 bases. CDR1 and CDR2 from the germline V gene are MGHRA and YSYEKL. The CDR3 sequence is CASSLDDQGKNIQYF. In DNA form, the CDR3 reads TGCGCCAGCAGCCTTGACGATCAGGGAAAAAACATTCAGTACTTC.

Notes on this clone: The same CDR3 can be traced to other DNA sequences in this sample. The chain links TRBV29-1 to TRBJ1-3; D perhaps matches TRBD1 (5 bases). CDR1 is SQVTM, CDR2 ANQGSEA, per germline. The CDR3 runs to 13 residues. Trimming pared 4 bases from V and 1 base from J, leaving 8 bases between. The CDR3 here is CSVVRGSGNTIYF. The CDR3 nucleotides are TGCAGCGTTGTTCGGGGGTCTGGAAACACCATATATTTT.

This clone was observed a few times. This chain joins TRBV12-5 and TRBJ2-7, with no clear D. Trimming shortened V by 6 bases and J by 4 bases, and 10 bases separated the two germline ends. The CDR3 runs to 12 residues. Germline CDR1 and CDR2: LGHNT and FRNRAP. CDR3 in amino acids: CASGLGVYEQYF. In DNA, the CDR3 is TGTGCTAGTGGCCTCGGTGTGTACGAGCAGTACTTC.

J is TRBJ2-5 and V is TRBV7-9; 7 bases agree with TRBD1. The V and J ends lost 2 bases and 5 bases, in that order; junction bases with no gene match: 14. This CDR3 has 17 amino acids. Germline V gives CDR1 SEHNR, CDR2 FQNEAQ (reference sequence). CDR3 loop: CASSLTKPTGRGETQYF. For the CDR3, the DNA is TGTGCCAGCAGCTTAACCAAACCGACAGGGCGAGGGGAGACCCAGTACTTC.

The V and J genes are TRBV7-2 and TRBJ1-5, with 7 bases lining up with TRBD1. From germline, CDR1 is SGHTA and CDR2 FQGNSA. The J segment lost 6 bases and the V segment lost 5 bases, leaving 13 bases of the junction unmatched. There are 16 residues in the CDR3. The DNA of the CDR3 is TGTGCCAGCAGCCCCGGTCAGAGACAGGGACGTCAGCCCCAGCATTTT. As protein: CASSPGQRQGRQPQHF. The variable domain in full, completed from reference TRBV7-2 and TRBJ1-5, reads GAGVSQSPSNKVTEKGKDVELRCDPISGHTALYWYRQSLGQGLEFLIYFQGNSAPDKSGLPSDRFSAERTGGSVSTLTIQRTQQEDSAVYLCASSPGQRQGRQPQHFGDGTRLSIL.

This clone occurred a few times. Other DNA sequences in this sample translate to the same CDR3. V usage is TRBV6-1 and J usage is TRBJ1-1; TRBD1 might be the D (5 bases). The CDR3 contains 13 residues. Deletions cut 5 bases from V and 3 bases from J, with 10 bases between. Germline values: CDR1 MNHNS, CDR2 SASEGT. CDR3 sequence: CASSKDSYTEAFF. The CDR3 coding sequence is TGTGCCAGCAGTAAAGACAGCTACACTGAAGCTTTCTTT.

V and J are TRBV6-1 and TRBJ2-5; 12 bases agree with TRBD1. The CDR3 is made up of 14 amino acids. Germline assignment: CDR1 MNHNS and CDR2 SASEGT. V lost 7 bases and J lost 5; bases outside the gene matches: 5. This CDR3 is CASNRDRGLETQYF. In DNA form, the CDR3 reads TGTGCCAGCAACCGGGACAGGGGGCTGGAGACCCAGTACTTC.

The sample holds a few counts of this clone. The chain uses TRBV30 and TRBJ1-5; TRBD1 is a possible D gene (6 bases). V lost 0 bases, J lost 5 bases, and 17 bases lay in between. The CDR3 is made up of 16 amino acids. CDR1 and CDR2 from the germline V gene are GTSNPN and SVGIG (reference sequence). The CDR3: CAWSVFGQGSHQPQHF. CDR3 nucleotide sequence: TGTGCCTGGAGTGTTTTCGGGCAGGGGTCCCATCAGCCCCAGCATTTT.

This clone was picked up a small number of times. This chain links TRBV5-1 with TRBJ2-7; a possible D gene is TRBD2 (6 bases). This CDR3 is built from 14 residues. CDR1 is SGHRS, CDR2 YFSETQ, per germline. The V and J ends lost 4 bases and 0 bases respectively, with 11 bases between them. CDR3 sequence: CASSRGSSSYEQYF. CDR3 in DNA: TGCGCCAGCAGCCGGGGGTCGAGCTCCTACGAGCAGTACTTC. The full variable domain, with the rest looked up from reference TRBV5-1 and TRBJ2-7, is KAGVTQTPRYLIKTRGQQVTLSCSPISGHRSVSWYQQTPGQGLQFLFEYFSETQRNKGNFPGRFSGRQFSNSRSEMNVSTLELGDSALYLCASSRGSSSYEQYFGPGTRLTVT.